This entry features one T cell receptor (beta chain) sequence. V lost 4 bases and J lost 0; bases outside the gene matches: 5. In germline, CDR1 is SGDLS, CDR2 YYNGEE. This CDR3 comprises 15 residues. These data belong to a study of blood T cell repertoires in COVID-19. Across the study: The United States, Italy and Spain provided the acute and convalescent COVID-19 samples. PBMCs, B-cell-depleted T cells, or T cells were the source of the cDNA or gDNA that made up the material.

Source study methods: Amplification of reference gene primers provided the estimated nucleated cell counts. Sequenced by immunoSEQ multiplex PCR; TCRdb stores in-frame clones only, minus some. V, J and clone size reflect that table, while D and trimming were determined from the DNA. The table has approximately 160,000 clones, more than 60% seen once. What was sequenced was peripheral blood. This TCR came from a man aged 55 to 70 with acute or convalescent COVID-19. The chain has TRBV9 and TRBJ2-3; 7 positions match TRBD2. CDR3 bases: TGTGCCAGCAGCATCAGCGGGGTTAGCACAGATACGCAGTATTTT. This gives the protein CASSISGVSTDTQYF.